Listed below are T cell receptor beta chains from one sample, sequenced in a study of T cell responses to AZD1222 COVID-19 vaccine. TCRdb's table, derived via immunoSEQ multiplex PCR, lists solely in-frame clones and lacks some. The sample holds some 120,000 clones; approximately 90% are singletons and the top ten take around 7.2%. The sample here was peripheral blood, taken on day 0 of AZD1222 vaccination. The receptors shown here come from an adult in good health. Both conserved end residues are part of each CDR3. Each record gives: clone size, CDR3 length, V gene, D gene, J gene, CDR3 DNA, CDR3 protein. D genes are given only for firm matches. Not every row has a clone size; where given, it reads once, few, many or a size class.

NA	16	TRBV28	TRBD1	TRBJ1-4	TGTGCCAGCAGTGCCCGATACAGGGGAGTAGTTGAAAAACTGTTTTTT	CASSARYRGVVEKLFF
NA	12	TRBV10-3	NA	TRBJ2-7	TGTGCCATCCGCCCCCAGGGTGGGGAGCAGTACTTC	CAIRPQGGEQYF
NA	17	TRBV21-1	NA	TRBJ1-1	TGTGCCAGCAGCAAAGGTCCAGGGTCGGACATGAACACTGAAGCTTTCTTT	CASSKGPGSDMNTEAFF
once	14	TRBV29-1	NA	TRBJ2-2	TGCAGCGTGGGAGTGACTGGTTACACCGGGGAGCTGTTTTTT	CSVGVTGYTGELFF
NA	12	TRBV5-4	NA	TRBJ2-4	TGTGCCAGCAGCTTCCCCCCCGGCATTCAGTACTTC	CASSFPPGIQYF
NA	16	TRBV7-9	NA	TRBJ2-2	TGTGCCAGCAGCTTAGGGCCAGGAATGGGTCCCGGGGAGCTGTTTTTT	CASSLGPGMGPGELFF
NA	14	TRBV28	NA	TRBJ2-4	TGTGCCAGCAGTTTAAGTAATAGCTTAAACATTCAGTACTTC	CASSLSNSLNIQYF
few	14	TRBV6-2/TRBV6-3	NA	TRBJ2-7	TGTGCCAGCAGCTCGCCCGTTATGGCCTACGAGCAGTACTTC	CASSSPVMAYEQYF
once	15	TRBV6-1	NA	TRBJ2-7	TGTGCCAGCAGTGAGAGGCCGGGACCCCACGCGGAGCAGTACTTC	CASSERPGPHAEQYF
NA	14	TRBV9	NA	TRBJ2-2	TGTGCCAGCAGACGGGAGTCGAACACCGGGGAGCTGTTTTTT	CASRRESNTGELFF
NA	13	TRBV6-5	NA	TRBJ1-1	TGTGCCAGCGAACGGGAGCTGAACACTGAAGCTTTCTTT	CASERELNTEAFF
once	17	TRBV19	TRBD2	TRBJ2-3	TGTGCCAGTAGTATCGCGGGAGGAAGCGGGGGCACAGATACGCAGTATTTT	CASSIAGGSGGTDTQYF
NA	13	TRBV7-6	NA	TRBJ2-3	TGTGCCAGCAGCCCGTCCGTCCCAGATACGCAGTATTTT	CASSPSVPDTQYF
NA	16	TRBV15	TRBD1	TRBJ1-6	TGTGCCACCAGCAGAGCCTCCGGGACAGGTCGGTCACCCCTCCACTTT	CATSRASGTGRSPLHF
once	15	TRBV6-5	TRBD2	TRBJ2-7	TGTGCCAGCAGGACCGGGACTAGCGCCGCCTACGAGCAGTACTTC	CASRTGTSAAYEQYF
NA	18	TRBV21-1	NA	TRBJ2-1	TGTGCCAGCAGCAAAGTCCTTCTTAGCGGGAGGGCCCGCTATGAGCAGTTCTTC	CASSKVLLSGRARYEQFF
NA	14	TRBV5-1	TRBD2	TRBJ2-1	TGCGCCAGCAGCCCTAGCGGGGGGTACAATGAGCAGTTCTTC	CASSPSGGYNEQFF
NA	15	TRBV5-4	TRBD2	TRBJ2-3	TGTGCCAGCAGCTTGACTAGCGGTAGCACAGATACGCAGTATTTT	CASSLTSGSTDTQYF
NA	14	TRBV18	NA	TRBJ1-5	TGTGCCAGCTCTAAGGACACAAGCAATCAGCCCCAGCATTTT	CASSKDTSNQPQHF
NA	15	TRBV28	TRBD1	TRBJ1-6	TGTGCCAGCAGGCCTGGACAGGGAGTTAATTCACCCCTCCACTTT	CASRPGQGVNSPLHF
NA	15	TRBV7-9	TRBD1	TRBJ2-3	TGTGCCAGCAGCCCCGGACAGGGGGCTGAAGATACGCAGTATTTT	CASSPGQGAEDTQYF
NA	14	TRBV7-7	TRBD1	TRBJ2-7	TGTGCCAGCAGCACCCAGGACAGGGCCAACGAGCAGTACTTC	CASSTQDRANEQYF
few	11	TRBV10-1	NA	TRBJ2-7	TGCGCCAGCAGTGAGAGCTACGAGCAGTACTTC	CASSESYEQYF
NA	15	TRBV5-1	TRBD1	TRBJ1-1	TGCGCCAGCAGCCCGGGACAGGGGAGAAGGGCTGAAGCTTTCTTT	CASSPGQGRRAEAFF
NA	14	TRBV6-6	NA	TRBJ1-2	TGTGCCAGCACCCTACAGGGCTCGAACTATGGCTACACCTTC	CASTLQGSNYGYTF
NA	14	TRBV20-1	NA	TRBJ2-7	TGCAGTGCTAGTGGGACCGACTTGCTGGGCGAGCAGTACTTC	CSASGTDLLGEQYF
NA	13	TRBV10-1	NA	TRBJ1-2	TGCGCCAGCAGTGGGCCACAGGGCGCAGGCTACACCTTC	CASSGPQGAGYTF
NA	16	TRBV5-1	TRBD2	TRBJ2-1	TGCGCCAGCAGCCCGGAAGCGGGAGGAACCTACAATGAGCAGTTCTTC	CASSPEAGGTYNEQFF
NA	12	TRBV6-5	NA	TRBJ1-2	TGTGCCAGCAGTTCAGAGAACTATGGCTACACCTTC	CASSSENYGYTF
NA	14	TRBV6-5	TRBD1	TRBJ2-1	TGTGCCAGCAGGAGGGACAGCTATTTCGATGAGCAGTTCTTC	CASRRDSYFDEQFF
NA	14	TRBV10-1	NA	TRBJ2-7	TGCGCCAGCAGTGAAGGGCTGGGGGGCTACGAGCAGTACTTC	CASSEGLGGYEQYF
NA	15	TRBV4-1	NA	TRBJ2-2	TGCGCCAGCAGCCAAGTGGCAGGGGTCACCGGGGAGCTGTTTTTT	CASSQVAGVTGELFF
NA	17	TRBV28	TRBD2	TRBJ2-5	TGTGCCAGCAGTTCGGGACTACTTTTAACTAAGGCGGAGACCCAGTACTTC	CASSSGLLLTKAETQYF